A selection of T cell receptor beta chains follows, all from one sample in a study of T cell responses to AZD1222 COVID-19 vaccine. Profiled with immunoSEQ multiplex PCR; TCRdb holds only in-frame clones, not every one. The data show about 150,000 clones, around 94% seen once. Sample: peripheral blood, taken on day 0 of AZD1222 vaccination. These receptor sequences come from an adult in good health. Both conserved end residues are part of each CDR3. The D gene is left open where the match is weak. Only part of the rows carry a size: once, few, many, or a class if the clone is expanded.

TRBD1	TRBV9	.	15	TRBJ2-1	TGTGCCAGCAGCGTAGACTCGGACAGGGCCCGTGAGCAGTTCTTC	CASSVDSDRAREQFF
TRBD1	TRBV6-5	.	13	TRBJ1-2	TGTGCCAGCAGAGCCGGGACAGCTTATGGCTACACCTTC	CASRAGTAYGYTF
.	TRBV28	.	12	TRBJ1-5	TGTGCCGGAACAGGGTCCGGACAGCCCCAGCATTTT	CAGTGSGQPQHF
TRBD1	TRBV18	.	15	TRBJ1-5	TGTGCCAGCTCACCACGAACAGGGGGTGATCAGCCCCAGCATTTT	CASSPRTGGDQPQHF
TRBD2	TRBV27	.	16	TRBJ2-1	TGTGCCAGCAGTTTATCGGCGGGAGACTCCTACAATGAGCAGTTCTTC	CASSLSAGDSYNEQFF
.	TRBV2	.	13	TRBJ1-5	TGTGCCAGCACTGGTTATAGCAATCAGCCCCAGCATTTT	CASTGYSNQPQHF
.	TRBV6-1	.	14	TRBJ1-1	TGTGCCAGCAGTTATACAGTGATGAACACTGAAGCTTTCTTT	CASSYTVMNTEAFF
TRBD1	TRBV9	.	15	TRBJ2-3	TGTGCCAGCAGCTTAAGAGACAGGGCCGAAGATACGCAGTATTTT	CASSLRDRAEDTQYF
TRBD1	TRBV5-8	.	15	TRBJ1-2	TGTGCCAGCAGCCCCGTCAGACAGGGATTCTATGGCTACACCTTC	CASSPVRQGFYGYTF
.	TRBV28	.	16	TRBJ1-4	TGTGCCAGCTGGGCCACTACCGGGACGGGAAATGAAAAACTGTTTTTT	CASWATTGTGNEKLFF
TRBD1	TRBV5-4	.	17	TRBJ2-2	TGTGCCAGCAGCCCACTTGGAACAGGGGGGAACACCGGGGAGCTGTTTTTT	CASSPLGTGGNTGELFF
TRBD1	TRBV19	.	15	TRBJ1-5	TGTGCCAGTAGCCCGGGACAGGGGATCAATCAGCCCCAGCATTTT	CASSPGQGINQPQHF
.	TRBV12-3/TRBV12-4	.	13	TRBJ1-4	TGTGCCAGCCCCATGGGGACGTGGGAAAAACTGTTTTTT	CASPMGTWEKLFF
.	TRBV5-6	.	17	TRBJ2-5	TGTGCCAGCAGCTTGGCGTCCTTAGCCCACGGGCAAGAGACCCAGTACTTC	CASSLASLAHGQETQYF
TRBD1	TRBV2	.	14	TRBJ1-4	TGTGCCAGCAGGGACAGGTCAACTAATGAAAAACTGTTTTTT	CASRDRSTNEKLFF
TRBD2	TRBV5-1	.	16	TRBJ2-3	TGCGCCAGCAGCTTACCTAGCGGGGGGTACACAGATACGCAGTATTTT	CASSLPSGGYTDTQYF
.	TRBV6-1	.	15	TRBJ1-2	TGTGCCAGCAGTGAAATGGGAGCGACTAACTATGGCTACACCTTC	CASSEMGATNYGYTF
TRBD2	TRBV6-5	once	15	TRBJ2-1	TGTGCCAGCAGTAGGACTAGCTCCATGGGCAATGAGCAGTTCTTC	CASSRTSSMGNEQFF
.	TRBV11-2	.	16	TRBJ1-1	TGTGCCAGCAGCTTAGTGAGAGGACCGTGGAACACTGAAGCTTTCTTT	CASSLVRGPWNTEAFF
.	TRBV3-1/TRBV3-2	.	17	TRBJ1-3	TGTGCCAGCAGCCATTTCCCCAGGACATCCTCTGGAAACACCATATATTTT	CASSHFPRTSSGNTIYF
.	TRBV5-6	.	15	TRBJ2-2	TGTGCCAGCACCCAATTGGGACAGAACACCGGGGAGCTGTTTTTT	CASTQLGQNTGELFF
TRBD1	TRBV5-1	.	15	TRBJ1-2	TGCGCCAGCAGCAAACCGGACAGGGTGAAGGGTGGCTACACCTTC	CASSKPDRVKGGYTF
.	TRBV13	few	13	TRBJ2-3	TGTGCCAGCAGCCCAACCTATGCAGATACGCAGTATTTT	CASSPTYADTQYF
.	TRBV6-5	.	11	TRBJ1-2	TGTGCCAGCAGTTACAACTATGGCTACACCTTC	CASSYNYGYTF
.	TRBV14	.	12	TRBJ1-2	TGTGCCAGCAGCCAATCCCGAGCGGGCTACACCTTC	CASSQSRAGYTF
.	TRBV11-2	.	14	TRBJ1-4	TGTGCCAGCAGCACACTCAGTGGGAGGGGGAAACTGTTTTTT	CASSTLSGRGKLFF
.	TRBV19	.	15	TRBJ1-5	TGTGCCAGTAGTCACGTAGGGGGGCCGAGGCAGCCCCAGCATTTT	CASSHVGGPRQPQHF
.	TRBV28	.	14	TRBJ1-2	TGTGCCAGCGCAAACAGGGCCAGCGAAAGAGGCTACACCTTC	CASANRASERGYTF
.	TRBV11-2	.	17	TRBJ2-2	TGTGCCAGCAGCTTAGCCGGGCAGGGGACGAACACCGGGGAGCTGTTTTTT	CASSLAGQGTNTGELFF
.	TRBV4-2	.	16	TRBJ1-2	TGTGCCAGCAGCCAAACGGACCTTTCGGTCTACTATGGCTACACCTTC	CASSQTDLSVYYGYTF
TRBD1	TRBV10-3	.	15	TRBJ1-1	TGTGCCATCAGTCCGAGGACAGGGTTGGCCACTGAAGCTTTCTTT	CAISPRTGLATEAFF
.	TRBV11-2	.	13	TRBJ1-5	TGTGCCAGCAGCTTAGGTAGCAATCAGCCCCAGCATTTT	CASSLGSNQPQHF
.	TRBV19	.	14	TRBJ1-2	TGTGCCAGTTCTACGCCTCAAGCTGAGGGTGGCTACACCTTC	CASSTPQAEGGYTF
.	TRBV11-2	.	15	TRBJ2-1	TGTGCCAGCAGGTGGGACTTCCCTGGGTACAATGAGCAGTTCTTC	CASRWDFPGYNEQFF
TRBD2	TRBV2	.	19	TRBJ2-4	TGTGCCAGCAGTTCACAGACTAGCGGGGTGGCGAGGGCCAAAAACATTCAGTACTTC	CASSSQTSGVARAKNIQYF
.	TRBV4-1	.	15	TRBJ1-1	TGCGCCAGCAGCCAAGAGGGGACACTATACACTGAAGCTTTCTTT	CASSQEGTLYTEAFF
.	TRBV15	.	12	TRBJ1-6	TGTGCCACCAGCAGGGATGAGCCACCCCTCCACTTT	CATSRDEPPLHF
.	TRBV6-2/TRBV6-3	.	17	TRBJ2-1	TGTGCCAGCAGTTACCCCGGGACGCGTTCAGCCACAGATGGGCAGTTCTTC	CASSYPGTRSATDGQFF
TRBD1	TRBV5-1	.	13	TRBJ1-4	TGCGCCAGTGCACAGGGGGTTGATGAAAAACTGTTTTTT	CASAQGVDEKLFF
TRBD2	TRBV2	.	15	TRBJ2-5	TGTGCCAGCAGTGAAATGCGGGGGGGCGGAGAGACCCAGTACTTC	CASSEMRGGGETQYF
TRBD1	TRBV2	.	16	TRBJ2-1	TGTGCCAGCAGTCCCCCCGGGACAGGGGGCGTCGGTGAGCAGTTCTTC	CASSPPGTGGVGEQFF
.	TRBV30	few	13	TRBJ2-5	TGTGCCTGGAGTCACCAGGGTTTGGAGACCCAGTACTTC	CAWSHQGLETQYF
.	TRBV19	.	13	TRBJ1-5	TGTGCCAGTAGTATAGTGGGGAATCAGCCCCAGCATTTT	CASSIVGNQPQHF
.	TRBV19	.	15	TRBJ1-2	TGTGCCAGTAGTCTGACCGGACAGTCTTCCTATGGCTACACCTTC	CASSLTGQSSYGYTF
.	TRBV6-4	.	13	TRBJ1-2	TGTGCCAGCAGTGCCGGGACAAGAGGCGGCTACACCTTC	CASSAGTRGGYTF
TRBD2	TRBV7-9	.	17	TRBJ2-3	TGTGCCAGCAGCTCCCTCCGAGCGGGGGGAGGGACAGATACGCAGTATTTT	CASSSLRAGGGTDTQYF
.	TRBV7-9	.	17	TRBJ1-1	TGTGCCAGCAGCTCCCAGGGGCAGGGGCGAGGCGGCACTGAAGCTTTCTTT	CASSSQGQGRGGTEAFF
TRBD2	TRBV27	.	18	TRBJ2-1	TGTGCCAGCAGTTTATCCCTGCGTCTAGCGGGAGGATACAATGAGCAGTTCTTC	CASSLSLRLAGGYNEQFF
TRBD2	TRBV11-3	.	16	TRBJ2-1	TGTGCCAGCAGCTTGCTTAGCGGGGGTACCTACAATGAGCAGTTCTTC	CASSLLSGGTYNEQFF
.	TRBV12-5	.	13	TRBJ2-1	TGTGCTAGTGCGCTTGCTAGGAAGTATGAGCAGTTCTTC	CASALARKYEQFF
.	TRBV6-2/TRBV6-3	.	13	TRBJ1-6	TGTGCCAGCACCCCTCGGGGGGGGTCACCCCTCCACTTT	CASTPRGGSPLHF
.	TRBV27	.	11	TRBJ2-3	TGTGCCAGCAGTCAGTTGGGTACGCAGTATTTT	CASSQLGTQYF